These 12 T cell receptor beta chains were all obtained from the same sample, sequenced in a study of control samples from healthy donors and cancer patients. Here immunoSEQ multiplex PCR was the method, and the copy in TCRdb shows in-frame clones only, minus some. The sample lists approximately 94,000 clones, about 90% seen once, with about 18% in the top ten. Sequencing was done on a sample of blood. The origin of the receptors is a woman aged 50 to 60 in good health.

V usage is TRBV5-6 and J usage is TRBJ2-7; D is perhaps TRBD2 (6 bases). Germline V gene lookup returns CDR1 SGHDT and CDR2 YYEEEE. The V end lost 4 bases, the J end lost 3 bases, and 17 bases lay between the germline ends. The CDR3 consists of 15 residues. The DNA for the CDR3 is TGTGCCAGCAGCCTTCGGGGGACTTCCCGCTACGAGCAGTACTTC. It is translated as CASSLRGTSRYEQYF.

The gene calls are TRBV6-5 and TRBJ2-5; 8 nucleotides agree with TRBD2. The CDR3 has 13 residues. J gave up 4 bases and V 8 bases, and 6 bases lay outside the gene matches. The germline CDR1 and CDR2 sequences are MNHEY and SVGAGI. The DNA of the CDR3 is TGTGCCAGCCCGCGGGGGGTGGGAGAGACCCAGTACTTC. Translation: CASPRGVGETQYF.

The gene calls are TRBV7-2 and TRBJ1-2; no reliable D call. Germline CDR1 is SGHTA and CDR2 is FQGNSA. The CDR3 consists of 11 residues. V gave up 6 bases and J gave up 7 bases, with 9 bases separating them. The CDR3 DNA sequence: TGTGCCAGCAGTCCCGATCTTGGCTACACCTTC. The encoded protein is CASSPDLGYTF.

This chain connects TRBV7-2 to TRBJ1-4, with unresolved D. V lost 2 bases and J 5 bases, leaving 12 bases between the germline ends. The CDR3 consists of 15 residues. The germline gives CDR1 SGHTA, CDR2 FQGNSA. The CDR3 protein is CASSLTRRRNEKLFF. Written as DNA, the CDR3 is TGTGCCAGCAGCTTAACCCGCCGGAGGAATGAAAAACTGTTTTTT.

The DNA of the CDR3 is TGTGCCAGCAGCCAAGAGTTCTTGTGGGTAAACACTGAAGCTTTCTTT. Translating it yields CASSQEFLWVNTEAFF. The rearrangement links TRBV3-1 (or the pseudogene TRBV3-2) to TRBJ1-1; no reliable D call. V was pared by 0 bases and J by 2 bases, with 13 bases between. This CDR3 contains 16 residues. Germline V gene lookup returns CDR1 LGHDT and CDR2 YNNKEL (reference sequence).

The chain uses TRBV11-2 and TRBJ1-2; no clear D gene. Trimming cost V 3 bases and J 4 bases, with 12 bases left between them. CDR3 size: 14 residues. Germline CDR1 and CDR2: SGHAT and FQNNGV. The CDR3: CASSFVQAPYGYTF. The CDR3 DNA sequence: TGTGCCAGCAGCTTTGTTCAGGCTCCCTATGGCTACACCTTC.

This clone came up a few times. This chain uses TRBV5-1 with TRBJ1-3, with 7 bases lining up with TRBD1. The CDR3 sequence is 16 residues long. In germline, CDR1 is SGHRS, CDR2 YFSETQ. Losses at the gene ends were 4 bases for V and 4 bases for J; bases not matched to a gene: 11. The CDR3 sequence: CASSAWTGRSGNTIYF. Here the CDR3 DNA reads TGCGCCAGCAGCGCGTGGACAGGTCGATCCGGAAACACCATATATTTT.

CDR3 DNA: TGTGCCAGCAGCGTCGGACCCGTGAGCTCCTACAATGAGCAGTTCTTC. Translating gives CASSVGPVSSYNEQFF. The chain combines TRBV5-6 with TRBJ2-1; no reliable D call. From germline, CDR1 is SGHDT and CDR2 YYEEEE. V lost 4 bases and J 0 bases, leaving 14 bases between the germline ends. CDR3 length: 16 amino acids.

The chain recombines TRBV9 with TRBJ2-5; no firm D call. CDR1 and CDR2 from the germline V gene are SGDLS and YYNGEE. V dropped 0 bases and J dropped 5 bases, with 8 bases sitting between them. There are 13 residues in the CDR3. The CDR3 sequence: CASSVGVWETQYF. The CDR3 DNA reads as TGTGCCAGCAGCGTAGGTGTATGGGAGACCCAGTACTTC.

The genes are TRBV29-1 and TRBJ2-2, with D possibly matching TRBD2 (6 bases). CDR3 length equals 16 residues. Germline CDR1 and CDR2: SQVTM and ANQGSEA. The V end lost 4 bases, the J end lost 0 bases, and 15 bases lay between the germline ends. The CDR3, as DNA: TGCAGCGTTGGTTCCCGGGACTTCTCGAACACCGGGGAGCTGTTTTTT. Translated: CSVGSRDFSNTGELFF.

The chain recombines TRBV3-1 (or the pseudogene TRBV3-2) with TRBJ2-4, with TRBD2 matching over 11 bases. This CDR3 has 19 residues. Germline values: CDR1 LGHDT, CDR2 YNNKEL (reference sequence). With 1 base clipped from V and 9 bases from J, the junction kept 17 bases outside the gene matches. CDR3 loop: CASSQVLVASGGRGSIQYF. The CDR3 nucleotides read TGTGCCAGCAGCCAAGTGTTAGTGGCTAGCGGGGGGCGGGGTAGCATTCAGTACTTC.

The chain recombines TRBV2 with TRBJ2-7; no definite D call. V lost 2 bases and J lost 0, with 14 bases in between. In germline, CDR1 is SNHLY, CDR2 FYNNEI. CDR3 length: 16 residues. CDR3 in amino acids: CASSERAGLSSYEQYF. The CDR3 region has the DNA TGTGCCAGCAGTGAACGGGCAGGATTGAGCTCCTACGAGCAGTACTTC.